This TCR beta chain was observed in a study of beta chain features in type 1 diabetes (dated by TCRdb to between 2018 and 2020). Context from the whole study: No differences in mean age, gender distribution, total cell number or subset yield were found between patients and healthy donors. A total of 100 million to 110 million sorted cells were examined across all samples, and a strong correlation was observed between cell number per subset and RNA yield. In the study, TCRB repertoires of sorted circulating CD4+ T cell subsets from recently diagnosed type 1 diabetes patients were compared with those of matched healthy donors. Regulatory and stem cell-like memory subsets were obtained from only 8 patients and roughly 8 healthy donors, while naive and central memory subsets were obtained from all 30 or so donors.

All of the isolated RNA was reverse transcribed with the High Capacity cDNA Reverse Transcription Kit, so expressed TCRB transcripts were sequenced. Naive, central memory and regulatory T cell samples underwent deep immunoSEQ sequencing, averaging roughly 3.4 million total reads per sample. Sorted cells were lysed in RLT buffer, and RNA was extracted using DNase-treated RNeasy Micro or Mini kits according to cell number. Each cell subset was processed on its own to prevent cross-contamination, while patient and healthy donor samples were processed together. TCRB sequences were amplified from cDNA with the immunoSEQ multiplex PCR, producing 87-bp fragments spanning the CDR3 region. Amplicons were sequenced on the Illumina HiSeq platform. Regarding the original processing steps: Synthetic template baselines were used to correct PCR bias computationally, reads within Hamming distance 2 were collapsed, and singletons that could not be merged were discarded. Reads were aligned against IMGT so that V, D and J genes, CDR3 length and insertions or deletions at six rearrangement sites could be assigned. Clonotype counts were normalized to sorted cell number within each subset before computing true diversity and Gini coefficients with the tcR R package. The overlap coefficient, calculated on TCRB nucleotide sequences, was used to quantify repertoire sharing. Out-of-frame TCRB sequences from naive cells were analyzed as a proxy for the pre-selection repertoire. The table comes from immuneACCESS by way of TCRdb, which keeps in-frame sequences with V and J called. Part of the clones is missing from these tables; in studies checked, under half for an unresolved V gene and the rest for unknown reasons. V and J calls plus clone size are reproduced from that table; the DNA served to infer D and trimming. The sample contains 600,000 to 650,000 clones, about 14% of them found a single time. Approximately 0.093% of the sample is held by the ten biggest clonotypes.

Regarding this clone: No cognate antigen has been identified for it. Base qualities are not provided; no much larger clone lies one nucleotide away.

Overall study results and their limits: In all four CD4+ subsets, TCRB CDR3 length was moderately but significantly shorter in type 1 diabetes patients. Because cDNA was sequenced instead of genomic DNA, activated cells with high expression could be over-represented, although the groups did not differ in activation or CD3 levels. Shorter templates might have been favored by PCR, but patient and control samples were amplified and corrected together, so both groups would have been affected equally by any skew. At VDJ recombination sites, type 1 diabetes patients had fewer insertions and more deleted nucleotides, which implies abnormalities in thymic rearrangement. Naive, central memory and regulatory TCRB repertoires appeared to be more alike among patients than among healthy donors. HLA sub-analyses involved small numbers of individuals, so any influence of HLA type on TCRB rearrangement remained unresolved.

Each donor gave one peripheral blood draw, averaging around 0.11 L, which was collected into heparinised tubes. Naive, central memory, regulatory and stem cell-like memory CD4+ T cells were sorted on a BD FACSAria II using a panel including CD45RO, CCR7, CD25, CD127, CD95 and CD27. Every sorted population had a purity above 98%. PBMCs were separated immediately by Lymphoprep density gradient centrifugation and were stained directly, without being cultured. So that batch effects would be minimized, each experiment stained and sorted samples in pairs, pairing one healthy donor with one patient. The CDR3 runs 14 amino acids, cysteine and phenylalanine included. Left in the record is the CDR3 DNA by itself, 42 bases read in frame from the first base. V was cut back by 0 bases and J by 1 base, leaving a gap of 8 bases between them. Reading the germline V gene gives CDR1 SGHDT and CDR2 YYEEEE.

Material for sequencing was naive CD4+ T cells from blood. In the paper's terms, the cell subset or site label means: true naive CD4+ T cells. The chain links TRBV5-6 with TRBJ2-7; there is no confident call for the D gene. This TCR came from a man aged 18 to 30 in good health. CDR3 protein: CASSLGGRSYEQYF. The DNA sequence is TGTGCCAGCAGCTTGGGAGGCAGATCCTACGAGCAGTACTTC.